The rows below give T cell receptor beta chains drawn from one sample of a study of immune evolution from preneoplasia to lung adenocarcinoma. TCRdb keeps only in-frame clones here, not all; method: immunoSEQ multiplex PCR. The sample has 9,200 or so clones; 80% are singletons. The sample taken for sequencing was FFPE minimally invasive lung adenocarcinoma tissue. The receptors originated from an older donor with lung adenocarcinoma. The CDR3 runs from the conserved cysteine through the conserved F or W. Fields, in order: V gene, clone size, D gene, J gene, CDR3 DNA, CDR3 protein. D genes are given only for firm matches. Clone sizes are given selectively: once, few, many, or a class where the clone is expanded.

v_call: TRBV19
clone_size: .
d_call: .
j_call: TRBJ1-4
cdr3_nt: TGTGCCAGTAGTGCAACCGGGAGCGGAGAAAAACTGTTTTTT
cdr3_aa: CASSATGSGEKLFF

v_call: TRBV7-6
clone_size: .
d_call: TRBD1
j_call: TRBJ1-4
cdr3_nt: TGTGCCAGCAGCTCCGGGACAGCGCCTCTTGATGAAAAACTGTTTTTT
cdr3_aa: CASSSGTAPLDEKLFF

v_call: TRBV19
clone_size: .
d_call: .
j_call: TRBJ1-3
cdr3_nt: TGTGCCAGTAGTCTCTCTGGAAACACCATATATTTT
cdr3_aa: CASSLSGNTIYF

v_call: TRBV19
clone_size: .
d_call: .
j_call: TRBJ1-5
cdr3_nt: TGTGCCAGTAGTCCTGGGGCCAGGGGCCCCAATCAGCCCCAGCATTTT
cdr3_aa: CASSPGARGPNQPQHF

v_call: TRBV29-1
clone_size: .
d_call: .
j_call: TRBJ1-2
cdr3_nt: TGCAGCGTATATGGACCTAACTATGGCTACACCTTC
cdr3_aa: CSVYGPNYGYTF

v_call: TRBV18
clone_size: .
d_call: .
j_call: TRBJ1-2
cdr3_nt: TGTGCCAGCTCACCAAGGGAGAGCTATGGCTACACCTTC
cdr3_aa: CASSPRESYGYTF

v_call: TRBV7-2
clone_size: .
d_call: TRBD1
j_call: TRBJ1-1
cdr3_nt: TGTGCCAGCAGCACTATATCCGGGACAGGTAGAGGAGCTTTCTTT
cdr3_aa: CASSTISGTGRGAFF

v_call: TRBV29-1
clone_size: .
d_call: .
j_call: TRBJ2-1
cdr3_nt: TGCAGCGTTGAAAGTCTAGGGGGTAGCAATGAGCAGTTCTTC
cdr3_aa: CSVESLGGSNEQFF

v_call: TRBV19
clone_size: .
d_call: TRBD1
j_call: TRBJ2-1
cdr3_nt: TGTGCCAGTAGAGATGGGACAGGGCGCAATGAGCAGTTCTTC
cdr3_aa: CASRDGTGRNEQFF

v_call: TRBV28
clone_size: .
d_call: .
j_call: TRBJ2-7
cdr3_nt: TGTGCCAGCAGGGCTAATCAGGGGAATGTCTACGAGCAGTACTTC
cdr3_aa: CASRANQGNVYEQYF

v_call: TRBV6-1
clone_size: .
d_call: .
j_call: TRBJ1-4
cdr3_nt: TGTGCCAGCAGTGAATCACGGGGTGAAAAACTGTTTTTT
cdr3_aa: CASSESRGEKLFF

v_call: TRBV18
clone_size: few
d_call: .
j_call: TRBJ1-2
cdr3_nt: TGTGCCAGCTCACCACTGGAGTGGGGTGGTGGCTACACCTTC
cdr3_aa: CASSPLEWGGGYTF

v_call: TRBV4-1
clone_size: .
d_call: .
j_call: TRBJ2-7
cdr3_nt: TGCGCCAGCAGCCAAGACCAGTTTTCCTACGAGCAGTACTTC
cdr3_aa: CASSQDQFSYEQYF

v_call: TRBV4-1
clone_size: few
d_call: .
j_call: TRBJ2-1
cdr3_nt: TGCGCCAGCAGCCAACGAGAGGATGAGCAGTTCTTC
cdr3_aa: CASSQREDEQFF

v_call: TRBV6-5
clone_size: .
d_call: .
j_call: TRBJ2-7
cdr3_nt: TGTGCCAGCAGTGTATCGTACGAGCAGTACTTC
cdr3_aa: CASSVSYEQYF

v_call: TRBV7-9
clone_size: .
d_call: .
j_call: TRBJ1-1
cdr3_nt: TGTGCCAGCAGCTTATTATTAGGGGGGCCCCTCACTGAAGCTTTCTTT
cdr3_aa: CASSLLLGGPLTEAFF

v_call: TRBV7-9
clone_size: few
d_call: .
j_call: TRBJ1-5
cdr3_nt: TGTGCCAGCAGCCGTATGGGGGGAAGCAATCAGCCCCAGCATTTT
cdr3_aa: CASSRMGGSNQPQHF

v_call: TRBV9
clone_size: few
d_call: TRBD2
j_call: TRBJ2-1
cdr3_nt: TGTGCCAGCAGCGCCCCGGGACTAGCTTCCAATGAGCAGTTCTTC
cdr3_aa: CASSAPGLASNEQFF

v_call: TRBV5-1
clone_size: .
d_call: TRBD1
j_call: TRBJ2-1
cdr3_nt: TGCGCCAGCAGCTTGCGTTTGGGACAGGGGGACAATGAGCAGTTCTTC
cdr3_aa: CASSLRLGQGDNEQFF

v_call: TRBV28
clone_size: .
d_call: .
j_call: TRBJ1-1
cdr3_nt: TGTGCCACCCAGACGGCTCTAATGAACACTGAAGCTTTCTTT
cdr3_aa: CATQTALMNTEAFF

v_call: TRBV19
clone_size: few
d_call: TRBD2
j_call: TRBJ2-1
cdr3_nt: TGTGCCAGTAGTAGTCTAGCGGGAGGAGGTGAGCAGTTCTTC
cdr3_aa: CASSSLAGGGEQFF

v_call: TRBV5-1
clone_size: .
d_call: .
j_call: TRBJ2-3
cdr3_nt: TGCGCCAGCAGCTTGGCCGGCGGGGCCAGAGGCACAGATACGCAGTATTTT
cdr3_aa: CASSLAGGARGTDTQYF

v_call: TRBV5-1
clone_size: .
d_call: .
j_call: TRBJ2-1
cdr3_nt: TGCGCCAGCAGCTCTCTCCCCTCTGAGCAGTTCTTC
cdr3_aa: CASSSLPSEQFF

v_call: TRBV6-4
clone_size: .
d_call: .
j_call: TRBJ1-1
cdr3_nt: TGTGCCAGCAGTGTGGAGGAGAACACTGAAGCTTTCTTT
cdr3_aa: CASSVEENTEAFF

v_call: TRBV5-1
clone_size: .
d_call: TRBD2
j_call: TRBJ2-1
cdr3_nt: TGCGCCAGCAGCAAGGGGACTAGTATCAATGAGCAGTTCTTC
cdr3_aa: CASSKGTSINEQFF

v_call: TRBV29-1
clone_size: .
d_call: .
j_call: TRBJ2-7
cdr3_nt: TGCAGCGTTGTAAGGGGAGGCGAGCAGTACTTC
cdr3_aa: CSVVRGGEQYF

v_call: TRBV6-1
clone_size: .
d_call: TRBD1
j_call: TRBJ1-2
cdr3_nt: TGTGCCAGCAGCCCTACAGGGGAATATGGCTACACCTTC
cdr3_aa: CASSPTGEYGYTF

v_call: TRBV5-1
clone_size: .
d_call: .
j_call: TRBJ2-7
cdr3_nt: TGCGCCAGCAGCTTGGACGGGAAGCCCTACGAGCAGTACTTC
cdr3_aa: CASSLDGKPYEQYF

v_call: TRBV5-1
clone_size: once
d_call: TRBD2
j_call: TRBJ2-5
cdr3_nt: TGCGCCAGCAGCCCGGGACTAAACCTAGCGGGAGGCCTCCAGGCCCAGTACTTC
cdr3_aa: CASSPGLNLAGGLQAQYF

v_call: TRBV18
clone_size: .
d_call: .
j_call: TRBJ1-5
cdr3_nt: TGTGCCAGCTCACCCGGTCAGGGGTGGGCTAGCAATCAGCCCCAGCATTTT
cdr3_aa: CASSPGQGWASNQPQHF